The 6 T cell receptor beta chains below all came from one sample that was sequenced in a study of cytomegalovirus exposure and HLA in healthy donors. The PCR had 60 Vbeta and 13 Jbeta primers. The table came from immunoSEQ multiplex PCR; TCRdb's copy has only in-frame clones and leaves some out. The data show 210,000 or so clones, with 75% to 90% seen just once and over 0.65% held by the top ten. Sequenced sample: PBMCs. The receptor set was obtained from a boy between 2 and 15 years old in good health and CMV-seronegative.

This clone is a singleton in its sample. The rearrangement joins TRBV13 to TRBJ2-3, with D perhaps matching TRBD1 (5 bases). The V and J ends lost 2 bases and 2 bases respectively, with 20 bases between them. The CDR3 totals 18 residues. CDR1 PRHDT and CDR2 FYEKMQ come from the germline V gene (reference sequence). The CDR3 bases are TGTGCCAGCAGCTTAAAGGATATGTTCAGGGCCCTCACAGATACGCAGTATTTT. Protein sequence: CASSLKDMFRALTDTQYF. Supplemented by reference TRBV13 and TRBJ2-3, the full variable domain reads AAGVIQSPRHLIKEKRETATLKCYPIPRHDTVYWYQQGPGQDPQFLISFYEKMQSDKGSIPDRFSAQQFSDYHSELNMSSLELGDSALYFCASSLKDMFRALTDTQYFGPGTRLTVL.

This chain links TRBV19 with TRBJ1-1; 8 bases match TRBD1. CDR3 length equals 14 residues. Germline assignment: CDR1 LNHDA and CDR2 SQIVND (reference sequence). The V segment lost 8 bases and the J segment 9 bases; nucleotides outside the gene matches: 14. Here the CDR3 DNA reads TGTGCCAGTTCGACCAGGGACAGGAGGAGAAAAGCTTTCTTT. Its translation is CASSTRDRRRKAFF.

This CDR3 reads CAWSNLGGSYEQYF. The CDR3 nucleotides are TGTGCCTGGAGTAATCTAGGGGGCTCCTACGAGCAGTACTTC. The rearrangement uses TRBV30 and TRBJ2-7; D is possibly TRBD1 (6 bases). The CDR3 contains 14 residues. The germline V gene encodes CDR1 GTSNPN and CDR2 SVGIG (reference sequence). Trimming left V 2 bases short and J 0 bases short, with 11 bases between.

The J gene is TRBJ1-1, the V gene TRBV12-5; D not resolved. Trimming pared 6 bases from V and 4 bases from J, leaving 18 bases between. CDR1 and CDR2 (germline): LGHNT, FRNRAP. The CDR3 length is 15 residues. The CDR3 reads CASGRFGGLGTEAFF. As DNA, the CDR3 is TGTGCTAGTGGCCGGTTCGGAGGTTTAGGCACTGAAGCTTTCTTT. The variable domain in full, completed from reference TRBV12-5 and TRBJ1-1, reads DARVTQTPRHKVTEMGQEVTMRCQPILGHNTVFWYRQTMMQGLELLAYFRNRAPLDDSGMPKDRFSAEMPDATLATLKIQPSEPRDSAVYFCASGRFGGLGTEAFFGQGTRLTVV.

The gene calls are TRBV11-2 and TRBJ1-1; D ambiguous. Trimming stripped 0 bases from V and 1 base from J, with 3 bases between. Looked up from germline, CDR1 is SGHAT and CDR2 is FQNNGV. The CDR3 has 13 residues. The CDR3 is CASSLDWNTEAFF. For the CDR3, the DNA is TGTGCCAGCAGCTTAGACTGGAACACTGAAGCTTTCTTT.

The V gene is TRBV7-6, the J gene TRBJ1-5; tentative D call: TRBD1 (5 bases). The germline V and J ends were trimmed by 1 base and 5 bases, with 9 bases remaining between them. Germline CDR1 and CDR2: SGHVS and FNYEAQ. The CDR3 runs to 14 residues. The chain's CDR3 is CASSLVGGDQPQHF. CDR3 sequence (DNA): TGTGCCAGCAGCTTAGTTGGGGGGGATCAGCCCCAGCATTTT. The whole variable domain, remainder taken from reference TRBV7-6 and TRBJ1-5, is GAGVSQSPRYKVTKRGQDVALRCDPISGHVSLYWYRQALGQGPEFLTYFNYEAQQDKSGLPNDRFSAERPEGSISTLTIQRTEQRDSAMYRCASSLVGGDQPQHFGDGTRLSIL.